The 5 T cell receptor beta chains in this list originate from one sample, sequenced in a study of Graves' ophthalmopathy and Graves' hyperthyroidism. RNA transcripts were the source from which TCR beta CDR3 regions were amplified. First-round RT-PCR with HTBI primers preceded a second-round multiplex PCR. Each CDR3 protein gets one entry after TCRdb re-called the multiplex PCR reads with MiXCR. The profile shows about 550,000 distinct CDR3 sequences, just under 40% of them singletons. Specimen: peripheral blood or thyroid tissue (not recorded which). The receptor set was obtained from an adult man with Graves' hyperthyroidism.

A word on this clonotype: Its ends do not fully match the called genes, so a read error is possible. J is TRBJ1-1 and V is TRBV10-2; TRBD1 aligns across 9 bases. The CDR3 has 14 residues. CDR1 is WSHSY and CDR2 is SAAADI in the germline V gene. The CDR3 loop is CASSPKQGATEAFF. DNA of the CDR3: TGTGCCAGCTCCCCAAAACAGGGGGCCACTGAAGCTTTCTTT.

This clonotype was seen at least ten times. This rearrangement joins TRBV5-6 to TRBJ1-2; unclear D gene. The germline V and J ends were trimmed by 0 bases and 8 bases, with 14 bases remaining between them. The germline V gene has CDR1 SGHDT and CDR2 YYEEEE. This CDR3 is 14 amino acids long. The CDR3 loop is CASSLGSLSGGYTF. CDR3 in DNA: TGTGCCAGCAGCTTGGGCAGCCTGTCTGGCGGCTACACCTTC. Full variable domain (missing parts from reference TRBV5-6 and TRBJ1-2): DAGVTQSPTHLIKTRGQQVTLRCSPKSGHDTVSWYQQALGQGPQFIFQYYEEEERQRGNFPDRFSGHQFPNYSSELNVNALLLGDSALYLCASSLGSLSGGYTFGSGTRLTVV.

In its sample, this clonotype was seen many times. The CDR3 DNA reads as TGTGCCAGCAAGAGGGGGGACCACGAGCAGTACTTC. This codes for CASKRGDHEQYF. The chain joins TRBV2 to TRBJ2-7, with D perhaps given as TRBD1 or TRBD2 (6 bases each). CDR1 is SNHLY, CDR2 FYNNEI, per germline. The V end was cut by 7 bases, the J end by 5 bases, with 12 bases between. The CDR3 extends over 12 amino acids. The full variable domain, with the rest looked up from reference TRBV2 and TRBJ2-7, is EPEVTQTPSHQVTQMGQEVILRCVPISNHLYFYWYRQILGQKVEFLVSFYNNEISEKSEIFDDQFSVERPDGSNFTLKIRSTKLEDSAMYFCASKRGDHEQYFGPGTRLTVT.

The CDR3 spells CASSQDFAGANQETQYF. CDR3 in DNA: TGTGCCAGCAGCCAAGATTTTGCCGGGGCTAATCAGGAGACCCAGTACTTC. The chain employs TRBV5-4 and TRBJ2-5, with D perhaps TRBD1 or TRBD2 (5 bases each). The V gene lost 4 bases and the J gene lost 5 bases, with 24 bases spanning the gap. The CDR3 is 17 amino acids. Germline V gene data show CDR1 as SGHNT and CDR2 as YYREEE (reference sequence).

This clonotype was picked up a small number of times. The chain has TRBV12-3 or TRBV12-4 and TRBJ2-2, with TRBD2 as a possible D gene (7 bases). This CDR3 contains 17 residues. V lost 0 bases, J lost 4 bases, and 15 bases lay in between. This CDR3 is CASSLALGGRFTGELFF. CDR3 DNA sequence: TGTGCCAGCAGTTTAGCGCTGGGGGGGCGGTTCACCGGGGAGCTGTTTTTT.